This T cell receptor (beta chain) was sequenced during a study of blood T cell repertoires in COVID-19. Study details: The samples span acute and convalescent COVID-19 from the United States, Italy and Spain. In each case, the material was cDNA or gDNA derived from T cells, B-cell-depleted T cells, or PBMCs.

Germline values: CDR1 SGHNT, CDR2 YENEEA. J gave up 0 bases and V 3 bases, and 4 bases lay outside the gene matches. There are 15 residues in the CDR3. Per the authors' pipeline: Reference gene primer amplification in the assay estimated nucleated cell counts. Some clones are missing from TCRdb's copy, which holds only in-frame ones; the method was immunoSEQ multiplex PCR. The DNA gave D and trimming, while V, J and clone size come from that table. The table records around 20,000 clones, approximately 84% of them present only once. The clonotype comes from a human donor with active COVID-19. The donor label of this sample is uncertain. This chain connects TRBV11-3 to TRBJ2-7; 8 bases fit TRBD2. Source material: peripheral blood. The CDR3 DNA reads TGTGCCAGCAGCTTGACTAGCGTGAGCTCCTACGAGCAGTACTTC. The encoded protein is CASSLTSVSSYEQYF. The variable domain in full, with the rest retrieved from reference TRBV11-3 and TRBJ2-7, is EAGVVQSPRYKIIEKKQPVAFWCNPISGHNTLYWYLQNLGQGPELLIRYENEEAVDDSQLPKDRFSAERLKGVDSTLKIQPAELGDSAVYLCASSLTSVSSYEQYFGPGTRLTVT.